This TCR beta chain derives from a study of T cell responses to AZD1222 COVID-19 vaccine. This CDR3 is 18 amino acids long. The V segment lost 4 bases and the J segment 0 bases; nucleotides outside the gene matches: 9. Looked up from germline, CDR1 is MGHRA and CDR2 is YSYEKL. Doses given second, at about 4 or about 12 weeks, were pooled. Worth noting for this clone: As yet, its antigen is unknown.

The repertoire was sequenced with immunoSEQ multiplex PCR; TCRdb's copy has only in-frame clones and lacks some. The table has 130,000 or so clones, roughly nine tenths seen once. Findings and limits, study-wide: Donors skewed white British and female; clonal diversity was possibly underestimated. Vaccine-associated CD4 TCRs ranged over spike, dominating at 160-218 and 743-854. Receipt of two AZD1222 doses was followed by a rise in Spike-specific TCR breadth and depth.

This chain joins TRBV4-1 and TRBJ2-1; 10 bases map to TRBD2. Here the sequenced sample was peripheral blood, taken 28 days after the second AZD1222 dose. The receptor comes from an adult who received the AZD1222 COVID-19 vaccine. Written as DNA, the CDR3 is TGCGCCAGCAGCCGCCAAAGGAGCGGGGGGGGCTCCTACAATGAGCAGTTCTTC. Its protein is CASSRQRSGGGSYNEQFF.